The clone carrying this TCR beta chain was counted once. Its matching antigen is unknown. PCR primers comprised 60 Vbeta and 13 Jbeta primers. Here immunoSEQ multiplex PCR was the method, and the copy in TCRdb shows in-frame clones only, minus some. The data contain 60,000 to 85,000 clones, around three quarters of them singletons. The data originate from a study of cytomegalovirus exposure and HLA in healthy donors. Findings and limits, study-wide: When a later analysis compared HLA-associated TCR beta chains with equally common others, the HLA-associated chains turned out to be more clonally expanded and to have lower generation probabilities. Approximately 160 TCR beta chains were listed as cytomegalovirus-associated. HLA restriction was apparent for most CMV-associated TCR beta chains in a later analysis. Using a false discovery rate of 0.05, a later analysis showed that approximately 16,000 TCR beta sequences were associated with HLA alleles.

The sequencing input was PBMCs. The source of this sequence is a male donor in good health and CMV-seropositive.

Here the CDR3 DNA reads TGTGCCAGCTCACGAGAGGGACAGTTGAACACTGAAGCTTTCTTT. Its protein is CASSREGQLNTEAFF. The gene calls are TRBV18 and TRBJ1-1; TRBD1 matches at 7 bases. This CDR3 has 15 residues. Germline CDR1 and CDR2: KGHSH and LQKENI. The trim removed 4 bases at V and 0 bases at J, leaving 5 bases unmatched.